This T cell receptor (beta chain) was sequenced during a study of T cells in Graves' hyperthyroidism and ophthalmopathy. Study-level results: Blood also showed most of the thyroid clonotypes that were expanded above 0.001.

In this sample, this clonotype turned up many times. The target antigen is unknown. Researchers took RNA transcripts and amplified the TCR beta CDR3 regions from them. An initial round of RT-PCR targeting the TCR CDR3 relied on the HTBI primer set. TCRdb re-analysed the multiplex PCR reads in MiXCR, keeping a single row per CDR3 protein. There are 300,000 to 350,000 distinct CDR3 sequences in the sample; approximately 18% occur only once, and 15% lies in the top ten. This clonotype was sampled from a woman aged 35 to 49 with Graves' ophthalmopathy. The sequenced material came from blood.

The CDR3 here is CASSEGPAVYEQYF. DNA of the CDR3: TGTGCCAGCAGCGAGGGACCCGCGGTCTACGAGCAGTACTTC. The chain combines TRBV9 with TRBJ2-7, with D possibly being TRBD1 or TRBD2 (5 bases each). Trimming left V 3 bases short and J 3 bases short, with 13 bases between. This CDR3 spans 14 amino acids. From germline, CDR1 is SGDLS and CDR2 YYNGEE.